The next 6 T cell receptor beta chains were all read from a single sample in a study of T cells in Graves' hyperthyroidism and ophthalmopathy. From RNA transcripts, TCR beta CDR3 regions were amplified. HTBI primers were used for first-round RT-PCR of the TCR CDR3. One entry per CDR3 protein results from TCRdb running MiXCR on the multiplex PCR reads. The sample has 280,000 or so distinct CDR3 sequences, around 25% seen once; the top ten hold approximately 30%. Sequencing used blood. These receptors were obtained from a man aged 35-49 years with Graves' hyperthyroidism that later progressed to Graves' ophthalmopathy.

There are many counts of this clonotype. The chain employs TRBV20-1 and TRBJ2-1, with 7 bases fitting TRBD2. The CDR3 extends over 16 amino acids. Germline CDR1 reads DFQATT; CDR2 reads SNEGSKA (reference sequence). V lost 0 bases, J lost 5 bases, and 10 bases stayed unmatched. The CDR3 region is CSARDRSGVGNNEQFF. Here the CDR3 DNA reads TGCAGTGCTAGAGATAGGAGCGGGGTCGGGAACAATGAGCAGTTCTTC.

This clonotype came up many times. This rearrangement joins TRBV30 to TRBJ2-2; D is undetermined. The CDR3 totals 12 residues. Germline assignment: CDR1 GTSNPN and CDR2 SVGIG (reference sequence). The germline V and J ends were trimmed by 0 bases and 5 bases, with 4 bases remaining between them. The CDR3 DNA sequence: TGTGCCTGGAGTGTAAGGACCGGGGAGCTGTTTTTT. The encoded protein is CAWSVRTGELFF.

This sequence joins TRBV10-3 and TRBJ2-5, with D unclear. Trimming shortened V by 2 bases and J by 0 bases, and 7 bases separated the two germline ends. This CDR3 comprises 14 residues. CDR1 and CDR2 from the germline V gene are ENHRY and SYGVKD. This CDR3 is CAISERLYQETQYF. For the CDR3, the DNA is TGTGCCATCAGTGAGAGGTTGTACCAAGAGACCCAGTACTTC.

There are many counts of this clonotype. The chain links TRBV25-1 to TRBJ1-1, with D hard to call. CDR1 is MGHDK and CDR2 is SYGVNS in the germline V gene. V shed 3 bases and J shed 3 bases, with 14 bases lying between them. The CDR3 runs 15 residues. Written as DNA, the CDR3 is TGTGCCAGCAGTGATCTCTCGGAGGCGGACACTGAAGCTTTCTTT. Protein: CASSDLSEADTEAFF.

This chain joins TRBV5-8 and TRBJ2-7; possibly TRBD2 for D (7 bases). V was cut by 4 bases and J by 5 bases, with 16 bases left in between. CDR1 is SGHTS and CDR2 is YDEGEE in the germline V gene. The CDR3 is 14 amino acids. The DNA for the CDR3 is TGTGCCAGCAGCGGAGGGGGGGGGTACGACGAGCAGTACTTC. It translates to CASSGGGGYDEQYF.

The chain has TRBV19 and TRBJ1-2, with 7 nucleotides matching TRBD1. V shed 6 bases and J 2 bases; nucleotides not matched to a gene: 6. This CDR3 contains 14 residues. Germline loops: CDR1 LNHDA, CDR2 SQIVND (reference sequence). CDR3 sequence: CASSRDRRNYGYTF. CDR3 DNA: TGTGCCAGTAGCCGGGACAGAAGGAACTATGGCTACACCTTC.